A single sample gave rise to the 3 T cell receptor beta chains below, sequenced in a study of PD-L1 blockade in urothelial cancer. The time point: pretreatment peripheral blood. Measured with immunoSEQ multiplex PCR; TCRdb has only the in-frame clones, and not every one. The sample shows fewer than 95,000 clones, 65% to 85% of them seen only once. Sample: PBMCs, taken around atezolizumab (anti-PD-L1) treatment. These receptors all come from a man aged 60 to 69 with urothelial cancer.

The genes are TRBV19 and TRBJ1-2, with D uncertain. The CDR3 has 15 amino acids. The V end was cut by 5 bases, the J end by 1 base, with 14 bases between. Germline-derived CDR1 and CDR2 are LNHDA and SQIVND (reference sequence). The CDR3 nucleotides read TGTGCCAGTAGTGACCACAGTTTTTTTAACTATGGCTACACCTTC. Translation: CASSDHSFFNYGYTF.

The rearrangement uses TRBV28 and TRBJ1-5; D ambiguous. Per germline, CDR1 MDHEN and CDR2 SYDVKM. Trimming shortened V by 6 bases and J by 4 bases, and 16 bases separated the two germline ends. CDR3 length equals 15 residues. The CDR3 loop is CASRISLEANQPQHF. For the CDR3, the DNA is TGTGCCAGCAGAATTTCTTTGGAGGCAAATCAGCCCCAGCATTTT.

V gene TRBV6-5 combines with J gene TRBJ1-1; the match to TRBD1 covers 10 bases. CDR1 is MNHEY, CDR2 SVGAGI, per germline. V lost 6 bases and J lost 11; bases outside the gene matches: 12. CDR3 size: 14 residues. The CDR3 is CASRREPGQGRAFF. CDR3 sequence (DNA): TGTGCCAGCAGGCGGGAGCCGGGACAGGGGAGGGCTTTCTTT.